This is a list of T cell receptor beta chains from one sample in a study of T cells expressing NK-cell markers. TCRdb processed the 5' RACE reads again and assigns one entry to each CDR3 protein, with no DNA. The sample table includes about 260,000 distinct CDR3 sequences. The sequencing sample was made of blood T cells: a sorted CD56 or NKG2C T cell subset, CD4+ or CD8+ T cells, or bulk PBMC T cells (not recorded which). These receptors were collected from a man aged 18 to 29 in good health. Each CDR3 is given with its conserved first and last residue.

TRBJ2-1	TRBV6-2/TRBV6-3	CASSYHRANNNEQFF
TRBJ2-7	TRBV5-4	CASSQSAGGIIYEQYF
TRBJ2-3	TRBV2	CASRWTGVERDTQYF
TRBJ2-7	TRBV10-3	CAISDFQGSASGSYEQYF
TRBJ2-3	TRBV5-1	CASSLFSGSFTDTQYF
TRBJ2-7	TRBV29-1	CSAGGLAVEQYF
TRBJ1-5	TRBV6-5	CASSYVSAKDQPQHF
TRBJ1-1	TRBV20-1	CSARPVQGGTEAFF
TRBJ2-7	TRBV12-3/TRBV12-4	CASSWLADPSYEQYF
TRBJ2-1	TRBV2	CASTRQGLGLAGAYNEQFF
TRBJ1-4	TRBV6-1	CASGREVANEKLFF
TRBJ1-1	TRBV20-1	CSATDLTGRMDTEAFF
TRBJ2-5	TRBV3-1	CASSLRSTVETQYF
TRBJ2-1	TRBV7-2	CASSAYRGGNEQFF
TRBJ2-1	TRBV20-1	CSARREGSRNEQFF
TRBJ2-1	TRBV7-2	CASSSRTGGNYNEQFF
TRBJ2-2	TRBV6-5	CASNRNRAPRYTGELFF
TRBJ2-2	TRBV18	CASSPRRLAGGTGELFF
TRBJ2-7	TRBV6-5	CASSYSTEGPYEQYF
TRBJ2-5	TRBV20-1	CSARDQLAGSQETQYF
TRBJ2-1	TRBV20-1	CSANTGLAKVYNEQFF
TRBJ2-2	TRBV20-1	CSARASGGPGELFF
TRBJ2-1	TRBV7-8	CASSSPGGAEQFF
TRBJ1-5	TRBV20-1	CSAVQGLASLQPQHF
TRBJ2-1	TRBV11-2	CASSLLRGVVNEQFF
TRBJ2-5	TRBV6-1	CASTQHRMKYF
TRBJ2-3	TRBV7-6	CASSLAGGLEDTQYF
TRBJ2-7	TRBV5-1	CASSLEATGGPYEQYF
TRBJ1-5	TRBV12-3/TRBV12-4	CASSLWYGAGGSNQPQHF
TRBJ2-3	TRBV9	CASSVGLAGVEDTQYF
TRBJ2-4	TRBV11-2	CASSWNKKNIQYF
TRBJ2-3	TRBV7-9	CASSPPQDTQHF
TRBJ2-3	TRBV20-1	CSAQRETRDTQYF
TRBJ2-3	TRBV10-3	CAISESQGSPSTDTQYF
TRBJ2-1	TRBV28	CASSARHGQFF
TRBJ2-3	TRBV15	CATSVGVKRDTQYF
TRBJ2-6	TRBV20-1	CSARGWDRGHSGANVLTF
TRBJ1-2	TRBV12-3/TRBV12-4	CASSLPQGTNGYTF
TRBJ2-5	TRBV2	CASSSPYRGTETQYF
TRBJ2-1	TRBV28	CASRLGGTPNEQFF
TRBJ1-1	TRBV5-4	CASSLDRSMNTEAFF
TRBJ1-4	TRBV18	CASSTQGATNEKLFF
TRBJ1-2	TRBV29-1	CSVGGNTYGYTF
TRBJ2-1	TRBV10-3	CAISAQVADSYNEQFF
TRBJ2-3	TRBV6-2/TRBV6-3	CASSYLSGRTDTQYF
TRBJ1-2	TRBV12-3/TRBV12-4	CASSPRQGANYGYTF
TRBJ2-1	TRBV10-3	CAISEGGREQFF
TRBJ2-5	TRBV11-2	CASSLRAGGLIETQYF
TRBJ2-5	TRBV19	CASSKTGEETQYF
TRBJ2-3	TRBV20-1	CSAPVRQNGTDTQYF
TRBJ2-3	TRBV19	CASSIRRDLTQYF
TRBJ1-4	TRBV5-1	CASSFGQMNEKLFF
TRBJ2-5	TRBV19	CASSIRARAETQYF
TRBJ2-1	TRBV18	CASSPLPSSYNEQFF
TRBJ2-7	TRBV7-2	CASSLRQGPSYEQYF
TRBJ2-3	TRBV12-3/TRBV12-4	CASSPRDRVDTQYF
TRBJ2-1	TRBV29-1	CSVRRQGVSYNEQFF